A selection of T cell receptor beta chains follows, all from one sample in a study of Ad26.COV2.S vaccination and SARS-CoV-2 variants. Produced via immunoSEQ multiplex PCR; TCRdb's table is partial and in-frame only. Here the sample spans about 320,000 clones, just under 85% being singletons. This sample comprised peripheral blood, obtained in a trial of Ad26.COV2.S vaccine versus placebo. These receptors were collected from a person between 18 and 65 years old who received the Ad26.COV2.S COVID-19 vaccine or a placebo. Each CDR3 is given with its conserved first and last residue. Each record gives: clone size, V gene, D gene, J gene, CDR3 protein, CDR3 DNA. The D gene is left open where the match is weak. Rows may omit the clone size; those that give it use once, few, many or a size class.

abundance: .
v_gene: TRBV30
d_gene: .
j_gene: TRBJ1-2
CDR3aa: CAWFDSPYGYTF
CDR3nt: TGTGCCTGGTTTGACAGCCCGTATGGCTACACCTTC

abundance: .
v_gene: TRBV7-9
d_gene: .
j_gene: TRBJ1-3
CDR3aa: CASSLVQASSGNTIYF
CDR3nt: TGTGCCAGCAGCTTAGTGCAGGCAAGCTCTGGAAACACCATATATTTT

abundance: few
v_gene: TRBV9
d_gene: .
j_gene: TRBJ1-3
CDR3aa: CASSTTGQSGNTIYF
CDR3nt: TGTGCCAGCAGCACGACAGGACAGTCCGGAAACACCATATATTTT

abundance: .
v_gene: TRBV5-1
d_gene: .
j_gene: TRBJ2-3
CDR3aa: CASSLSTDTQYF
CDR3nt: TGCGCCAGCAGCTTAAGCACAGATACGCAGTATTTT

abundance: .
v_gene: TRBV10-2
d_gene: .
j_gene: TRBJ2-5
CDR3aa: CASREGGVYQETQYF
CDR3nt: TGCGCCAGCAGGGAGGGCGGGGTGTACCAAGAGACCCAGTACTTC

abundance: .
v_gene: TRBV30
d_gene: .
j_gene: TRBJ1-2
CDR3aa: CAWFRELGGGNGYTF
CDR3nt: TGTGCCTGGTTCCGGGAACTGGGGGGCGGCAATGGCTACACCTTC

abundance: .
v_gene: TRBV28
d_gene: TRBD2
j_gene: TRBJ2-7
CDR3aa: CASSSPSSGSSYEQYF
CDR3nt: TGTGCCAGCAGTTCCCCCTCTAGCGGCAGCTCCTACGAGCAGTACTTC

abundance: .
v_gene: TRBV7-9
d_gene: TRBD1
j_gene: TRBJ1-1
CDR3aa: CASSAYRGNTEAFF
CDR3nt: TGTGCCAGCAGCGCCTACAGGGGGAACACTGAAGCTTTCTTT

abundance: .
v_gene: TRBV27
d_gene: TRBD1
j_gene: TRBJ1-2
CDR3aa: CASSPRTGGYGYTF
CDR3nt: TGTGCCAGCAGTCCCCGGACAGGAGGCTATGGCTACACCTTC

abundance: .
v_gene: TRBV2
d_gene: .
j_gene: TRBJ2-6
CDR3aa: CASSPAGQASGANVLTF
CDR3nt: TGTGCCAGCAGTCCAGCGGGCCAAGCCTCTGGGGCCAACGTCCTGACTTTC

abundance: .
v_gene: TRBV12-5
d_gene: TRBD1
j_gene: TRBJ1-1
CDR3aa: CASGLVGTGGNTEAFF
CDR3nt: TGTGCTAGTGGTTTGGTAGGGACAGGGGGGAACACTGAAGCTTTCTTT

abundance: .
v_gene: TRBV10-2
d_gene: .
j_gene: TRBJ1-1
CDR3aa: CASSELERPEAFF
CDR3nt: TGCGCCAGCAGTGAGTTGGAGAGACCTGAAGCTTTCTTT

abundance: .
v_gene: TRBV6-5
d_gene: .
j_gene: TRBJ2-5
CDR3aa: CASSYRHDQETQYF
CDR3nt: TGTGCCAGCAGTTACCGGCATGACCAAGAGACCCAGTACTTC

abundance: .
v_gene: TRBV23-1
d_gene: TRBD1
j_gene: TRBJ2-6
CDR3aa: CASISRTGLTGANVLTF
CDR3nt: TGCGCCAGCATTTCAAGGACAGGATTGACCGGGGCCAACGTCCTGACTTTC

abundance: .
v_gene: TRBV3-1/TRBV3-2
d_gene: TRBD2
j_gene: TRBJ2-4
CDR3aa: CASSRELAGGLSAKNIQYF
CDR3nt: TGTGCCAGCAGCCGCGAACTAGCGGGGGGGCTTAGCGCCAAAAACATTCAGTACTTC

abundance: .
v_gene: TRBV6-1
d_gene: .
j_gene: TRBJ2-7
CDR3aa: CASSELRTASYEQYF
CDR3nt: TGTGCCAGCAGTGAGCTACGGACAGCATCCTACGAGCAGTACTTC

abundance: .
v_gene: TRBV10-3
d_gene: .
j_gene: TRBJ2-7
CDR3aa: CAIWEQGDEQYF
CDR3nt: TGTGCCATCTGGGAACAGGGAGACGAGCAGTACTTC

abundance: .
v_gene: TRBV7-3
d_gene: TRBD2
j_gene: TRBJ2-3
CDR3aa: CASSSPGGSGGVSNTQYF
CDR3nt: TGTGCCAGCAGCTCCCCCGGGGGGAGCGGGGGTGTGTCAAATACGCAGTATTTT

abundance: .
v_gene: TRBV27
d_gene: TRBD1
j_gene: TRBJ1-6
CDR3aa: CASSLSFDREDSPLHF
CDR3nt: TGTGCCAGCAGTTTATCGTTCGACAGGGAGGACTCACCCCTCCACTTT

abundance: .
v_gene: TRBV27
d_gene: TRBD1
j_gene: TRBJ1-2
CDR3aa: CASSLNPGQSNYGYTF
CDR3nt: TGTGCCAGCAGTTTGAACCCGGGACAGTCCAACTATGGCTACACCTTC

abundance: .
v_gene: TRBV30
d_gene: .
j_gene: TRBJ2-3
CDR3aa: CAWAHGADTQYF
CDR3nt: TGTGCCTGGGCGCACGGGGCGGATACGCAGTATTTT

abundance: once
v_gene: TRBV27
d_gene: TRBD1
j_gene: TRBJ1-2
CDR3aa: CASSLRDRDTGYTF
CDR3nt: TGTGCCAGCAGTTTAAGGGACAGGGATACTGGCTACACCTTC

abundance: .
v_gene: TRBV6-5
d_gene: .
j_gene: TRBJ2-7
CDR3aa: CASSRGQTGEQYF
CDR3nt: TGTGCCAGCAGTCGCGGACAGACGGGAGAGCAGTACTTC

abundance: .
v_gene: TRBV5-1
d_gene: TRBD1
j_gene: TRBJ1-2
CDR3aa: CASSPTGVNYGYTF
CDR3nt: TGCGCCAGCAGCCCGACAGGGGTAAACTATGGCTACACCTTC

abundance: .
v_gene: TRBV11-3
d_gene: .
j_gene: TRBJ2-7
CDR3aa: CASSPTGTKSYEQYF
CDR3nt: TGTGCCAGCAGCCCAACCGGGACGAAGTCCTACGAGCAGTACTTC

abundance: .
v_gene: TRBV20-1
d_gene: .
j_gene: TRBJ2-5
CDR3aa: CSARGPGHKYF
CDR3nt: TGCAGTGCTAGAGGTCCGGGACATAAGTACTTC

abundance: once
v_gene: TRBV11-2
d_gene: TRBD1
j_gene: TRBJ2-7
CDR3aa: CASSHIGQGLYEQYF
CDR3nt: TGTGCCAGCAGCCATATTGGACAGGGACTCTACGAGCAGTACTTC

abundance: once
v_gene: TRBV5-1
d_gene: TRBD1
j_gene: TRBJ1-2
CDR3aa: CASSLGGTGTGYTF
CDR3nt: TGCGCCAGCAGCTTGGGGGGGACAGGGACTGGCTACACCTTC

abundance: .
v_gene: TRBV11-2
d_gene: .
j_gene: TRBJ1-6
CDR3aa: CASSFRQPNSPLHF
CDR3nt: TGTGCCAGCAGCTTTAGACAGCCCAATTCACCCCTCCACTTT

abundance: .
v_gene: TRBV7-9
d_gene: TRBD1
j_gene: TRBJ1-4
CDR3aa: CASSRRDRGPEKLFF
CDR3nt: TGTGCCAGCAGCCGAAGGGACAGGGGTCCTGAAAAACTGTTTTTT

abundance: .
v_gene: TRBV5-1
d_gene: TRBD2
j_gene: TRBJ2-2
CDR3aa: CASGIGGGPSNTGELFF
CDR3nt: TGCGCCAGCGGAATCGGCGGGGGGCCGTCTAACACCGGGGAGCTGTTTTTT

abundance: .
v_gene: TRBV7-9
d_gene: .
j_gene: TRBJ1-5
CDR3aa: CASSRDGYSNQPQHF
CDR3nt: TGTGCCAGCAGTCGGGACGGATATAGCAATCAGCCCCAGCATTTT

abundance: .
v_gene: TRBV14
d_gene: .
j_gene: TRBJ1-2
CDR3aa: CASSRDRSYGYTF
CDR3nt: TGTGCCAGCAGCCGCGACAGAAGCTATGGCTACACCTTC

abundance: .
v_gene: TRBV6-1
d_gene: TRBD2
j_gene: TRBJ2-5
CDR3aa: CASSVTSGGSFETQYF
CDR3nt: TGTGCCAGCAGTGTTACTAGCGGGGGCTCTTTTGAGACCCAGTACTTC

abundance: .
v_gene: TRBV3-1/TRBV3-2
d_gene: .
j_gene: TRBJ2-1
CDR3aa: CASSHSRRGRGDNEQFF
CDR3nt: TGTGCCAGCAGCCATTCCCGACGGGGTAGGGGGGACAATGAGCAGTTCTTC

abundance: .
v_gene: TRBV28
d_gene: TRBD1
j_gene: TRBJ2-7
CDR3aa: CASSFKAGGATYEQYF
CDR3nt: TGTGCCAGCAGTTTTAAGGCAGGGGGCGCTACGTACGAGCAGTACTTC

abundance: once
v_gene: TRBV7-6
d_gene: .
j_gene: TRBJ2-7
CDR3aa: CASSSRGRSTYEQYF
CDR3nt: TGTGCCAGCAGCTCGCGGGGGCGGTCGACCTACGAGCAGTACTTC

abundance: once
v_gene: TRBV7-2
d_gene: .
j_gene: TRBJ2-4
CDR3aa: CASSPLGRTLQYF
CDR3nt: TGTGCCAGCAGCCCTTTAGGACGGACCCTTCAGTACTTC

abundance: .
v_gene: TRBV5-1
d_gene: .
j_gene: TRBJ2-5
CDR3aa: CASSLEGFGETQYF
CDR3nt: TGCGCCAGCAGCTTGGAAGGGTTTGGAGAGACCCAGTACTTC

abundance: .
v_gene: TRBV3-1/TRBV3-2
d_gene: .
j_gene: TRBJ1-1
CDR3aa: CASSPTGNTEAFF
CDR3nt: TGTGCCAGCAGCCCGACAGGGAACACTGAAGCTTTCTTT

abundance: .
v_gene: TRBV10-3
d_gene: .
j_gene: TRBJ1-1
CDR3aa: CAISESEERPGRTEAFF
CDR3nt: TGTGCCATCAGTGAGTCGGAAGAGAGGCCGGGGAGAACTGAAGCTTTCTTT

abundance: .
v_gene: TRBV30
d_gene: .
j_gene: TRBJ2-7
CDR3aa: CAWSTRFEQYF
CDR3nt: TGTGCCTGGAGCACTAGGTTCGAGCAGTACTTC

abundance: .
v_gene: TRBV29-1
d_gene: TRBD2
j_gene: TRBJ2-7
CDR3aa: CSVETGRSGGASYEQYF
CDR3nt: TGCAGCGTTGAAACTGGCCGGAGCGGGGGGGCTTCCTACGAGCAGTACTTC

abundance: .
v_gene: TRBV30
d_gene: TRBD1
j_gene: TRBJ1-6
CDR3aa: CAGAGQYNSPLHF
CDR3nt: TGTGCCGGGGCGGGACAGTATAATTCACCCCTCCACTTT

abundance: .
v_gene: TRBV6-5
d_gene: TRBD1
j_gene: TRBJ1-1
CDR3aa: CASSFLPGTGGNEAFF
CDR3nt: TGTGCCAGCAGTTTCCTTCCGGGGACAGGGGGGAATGAAGCTTTCTTT

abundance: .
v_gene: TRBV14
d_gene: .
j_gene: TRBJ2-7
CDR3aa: CASSQLGSYAEKSGYEQYF
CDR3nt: TGTGCCAGCAGCCAATTGGGCTCGTACGCGGAAAAAAGTGGCTACGAGCAGTACTTC

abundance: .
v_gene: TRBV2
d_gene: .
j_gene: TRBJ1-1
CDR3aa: CATRANTEAFF
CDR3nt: TGTGCCACACGAGCGAACACTGAAGCTTTCTTT

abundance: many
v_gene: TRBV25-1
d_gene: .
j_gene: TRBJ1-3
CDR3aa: CASSSGEFLSGNTIYF
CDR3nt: TGTGCCAGCAGTAGCGGAGAGTTCCTCTCTGGAAACACCATATATTTT

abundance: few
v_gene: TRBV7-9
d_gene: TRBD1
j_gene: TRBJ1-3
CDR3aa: CASSQGAGNTIYF
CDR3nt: TGTGCCAGCAGCCAGGGGGCAGGAAACACCATATATTTT

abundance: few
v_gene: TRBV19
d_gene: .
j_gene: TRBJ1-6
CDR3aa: CASSDFQGLVYSPLHF
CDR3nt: TGTGCCAGTAGCGATTTCCAGGGATTGGTTTATTCACCCCTCCACTTT

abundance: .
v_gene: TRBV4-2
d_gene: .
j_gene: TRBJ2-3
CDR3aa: CASSQGDRQASTDTQYF
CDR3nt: TGTGCCAGCAGCCAAGGGGACCGACAGGCTTCCACAGATACGCAGTATTTT

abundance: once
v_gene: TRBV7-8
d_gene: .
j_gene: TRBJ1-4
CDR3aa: CASSPSWGQNEKLFF
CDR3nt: TGTGCCAGCAGCCCAAGCTGGGGCCAGAATGAAAAACTGTTTTTT

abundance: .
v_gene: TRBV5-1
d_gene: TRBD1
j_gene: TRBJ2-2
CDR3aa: CASSLGQGGTGELFF
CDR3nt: TGCGCCAGCAGTTTGGGACAGGGAGGCACCGGGGAGCTGTTTTTT